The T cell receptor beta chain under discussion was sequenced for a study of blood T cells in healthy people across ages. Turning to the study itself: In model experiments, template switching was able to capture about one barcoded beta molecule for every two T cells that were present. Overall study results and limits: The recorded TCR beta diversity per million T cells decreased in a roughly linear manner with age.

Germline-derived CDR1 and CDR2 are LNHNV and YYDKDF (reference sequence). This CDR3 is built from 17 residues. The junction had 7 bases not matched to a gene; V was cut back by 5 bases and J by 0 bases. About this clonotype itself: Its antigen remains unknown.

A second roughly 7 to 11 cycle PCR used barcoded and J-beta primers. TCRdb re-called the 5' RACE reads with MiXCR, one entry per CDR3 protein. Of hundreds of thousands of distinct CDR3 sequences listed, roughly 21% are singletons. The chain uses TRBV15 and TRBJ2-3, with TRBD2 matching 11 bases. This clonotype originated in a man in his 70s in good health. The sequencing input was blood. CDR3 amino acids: CATSFRLAGTSTDTQYF. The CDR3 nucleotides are TGTGCCACCAGCTTCCGACTAGCGGGAACCAGCACAGATACGCAGTATTTT.